What follows are 2 T cell receptor beta chains derived from one specimen sequenced in a study of cytomegalovirus exposure and HLA in healthy donors. The PCR had 60 Vbeta and 13 Jbeta primers. Method: immunoSEQ multiplex PCR; TCRdb's copy keeps in-frame clones and lacks some. In the table there are some 130,000 clones, under 85% of which are singletons. Input material: PBMCs. The receptors originated from a male donor in good health and CMV-seropositive.

V and J are TRBV5-1 and TRBJ2-6, with 7 positions matching TRBD1. CDR1 is SGHRS and CDR2 is YFSETQ in the germline V gene. The CDR3 contains 17 residues. V gave up 0 bases and J gave up 4 bases; unmatched junction bases: 7. In DNA, the CDR3 is TGCGCCAGCAGCTTGGATGCAGGGGGTGGCGGGGCCAACGTCCTGACTTTC. This translates into CASSLDAGGGGANVLTF.

This clone was detected only once. CDR3 nucleotide sequence: TGTGCCAGCAGCCTGGACTACCAACGGGCCCAGTACTTC. Its protein is CASSLDYQRAQYF. The V gene is TRBV7-2, the J gene TRBJ2-5, with D possibly TRBD2 on 6 matching bases. V was pared by 5 bases and J by 9 bases, with 16 bases between. The CDR3 contains 13 residues. Germline V gene data show CDR1 as SGHTA and CDR2 as FQGNSA.